This T cell receptor (beta chain) was found in a study of T cell changes during pregnancy in multiple sclerosis. This CDR3 is built from 13 residues. The trim removed 5 bases at V and 4 bases at J, leaving 2 bases unmatched. Germline CDR1 is MGHRA and CDR2 is YSYEKL. The repertoire was sequenced with immunoSEQ multiplex PCR; TCRdb's copy has only in-frame clones and lacks some. The profile covers 49,000 or so clones, with around 91% appearing a single time and 0.37% taken by the ten largest. The TCR comes from a female donor in good health, enrolled as a control in a pregnancy study. The specimen comprised CD4+ T cells from peripheral blood mononuclear cells, sampled in the second trimester of pregnancy. V is TRBV4-1 and J is TRBJ2-5; TRBD1 matches at 9 bases. The CDR3 here is CASSSGQGETQYF. CDR3 DNA sequence: TGCGCCAGCAGCTCGGGACAGGGAGAGACCCAGTACTTC.